This T cell receptor beta chain is drawn from a study of blood T cell repertoires in COVID-19. At the level of the study: The samples span acute and convalescent COVID-19 from the United States, Italy and Spain.

Sequencing used immunoSEQ multiplex PCR; TCRdb keeps in-frame clones, though not all of them. This table holds under 200,000 clones, over 75% found once. This CDR3 contains 14 residues. The ends were cut back, 4 bases at V and 1 base at J, with 10 bases in the middle. The germline CDR1 and CDR2 sequences are SGHVS and FNYEAQ. Sequenced input: peripheral blood. The chain carries TRBV7-6 and TRBJ1-1; perhaps TRBD1 as D (6 bases). The source of this sequence is a man aged 70 or older with acute or convalescent COVID-19. The CDR3 spells CASSSDRSNTEAFF. The CDR3 DNA reads as TGTGCCAGCAGCTCGGACAGATCGAACACTGAAGCTTTCTTT.